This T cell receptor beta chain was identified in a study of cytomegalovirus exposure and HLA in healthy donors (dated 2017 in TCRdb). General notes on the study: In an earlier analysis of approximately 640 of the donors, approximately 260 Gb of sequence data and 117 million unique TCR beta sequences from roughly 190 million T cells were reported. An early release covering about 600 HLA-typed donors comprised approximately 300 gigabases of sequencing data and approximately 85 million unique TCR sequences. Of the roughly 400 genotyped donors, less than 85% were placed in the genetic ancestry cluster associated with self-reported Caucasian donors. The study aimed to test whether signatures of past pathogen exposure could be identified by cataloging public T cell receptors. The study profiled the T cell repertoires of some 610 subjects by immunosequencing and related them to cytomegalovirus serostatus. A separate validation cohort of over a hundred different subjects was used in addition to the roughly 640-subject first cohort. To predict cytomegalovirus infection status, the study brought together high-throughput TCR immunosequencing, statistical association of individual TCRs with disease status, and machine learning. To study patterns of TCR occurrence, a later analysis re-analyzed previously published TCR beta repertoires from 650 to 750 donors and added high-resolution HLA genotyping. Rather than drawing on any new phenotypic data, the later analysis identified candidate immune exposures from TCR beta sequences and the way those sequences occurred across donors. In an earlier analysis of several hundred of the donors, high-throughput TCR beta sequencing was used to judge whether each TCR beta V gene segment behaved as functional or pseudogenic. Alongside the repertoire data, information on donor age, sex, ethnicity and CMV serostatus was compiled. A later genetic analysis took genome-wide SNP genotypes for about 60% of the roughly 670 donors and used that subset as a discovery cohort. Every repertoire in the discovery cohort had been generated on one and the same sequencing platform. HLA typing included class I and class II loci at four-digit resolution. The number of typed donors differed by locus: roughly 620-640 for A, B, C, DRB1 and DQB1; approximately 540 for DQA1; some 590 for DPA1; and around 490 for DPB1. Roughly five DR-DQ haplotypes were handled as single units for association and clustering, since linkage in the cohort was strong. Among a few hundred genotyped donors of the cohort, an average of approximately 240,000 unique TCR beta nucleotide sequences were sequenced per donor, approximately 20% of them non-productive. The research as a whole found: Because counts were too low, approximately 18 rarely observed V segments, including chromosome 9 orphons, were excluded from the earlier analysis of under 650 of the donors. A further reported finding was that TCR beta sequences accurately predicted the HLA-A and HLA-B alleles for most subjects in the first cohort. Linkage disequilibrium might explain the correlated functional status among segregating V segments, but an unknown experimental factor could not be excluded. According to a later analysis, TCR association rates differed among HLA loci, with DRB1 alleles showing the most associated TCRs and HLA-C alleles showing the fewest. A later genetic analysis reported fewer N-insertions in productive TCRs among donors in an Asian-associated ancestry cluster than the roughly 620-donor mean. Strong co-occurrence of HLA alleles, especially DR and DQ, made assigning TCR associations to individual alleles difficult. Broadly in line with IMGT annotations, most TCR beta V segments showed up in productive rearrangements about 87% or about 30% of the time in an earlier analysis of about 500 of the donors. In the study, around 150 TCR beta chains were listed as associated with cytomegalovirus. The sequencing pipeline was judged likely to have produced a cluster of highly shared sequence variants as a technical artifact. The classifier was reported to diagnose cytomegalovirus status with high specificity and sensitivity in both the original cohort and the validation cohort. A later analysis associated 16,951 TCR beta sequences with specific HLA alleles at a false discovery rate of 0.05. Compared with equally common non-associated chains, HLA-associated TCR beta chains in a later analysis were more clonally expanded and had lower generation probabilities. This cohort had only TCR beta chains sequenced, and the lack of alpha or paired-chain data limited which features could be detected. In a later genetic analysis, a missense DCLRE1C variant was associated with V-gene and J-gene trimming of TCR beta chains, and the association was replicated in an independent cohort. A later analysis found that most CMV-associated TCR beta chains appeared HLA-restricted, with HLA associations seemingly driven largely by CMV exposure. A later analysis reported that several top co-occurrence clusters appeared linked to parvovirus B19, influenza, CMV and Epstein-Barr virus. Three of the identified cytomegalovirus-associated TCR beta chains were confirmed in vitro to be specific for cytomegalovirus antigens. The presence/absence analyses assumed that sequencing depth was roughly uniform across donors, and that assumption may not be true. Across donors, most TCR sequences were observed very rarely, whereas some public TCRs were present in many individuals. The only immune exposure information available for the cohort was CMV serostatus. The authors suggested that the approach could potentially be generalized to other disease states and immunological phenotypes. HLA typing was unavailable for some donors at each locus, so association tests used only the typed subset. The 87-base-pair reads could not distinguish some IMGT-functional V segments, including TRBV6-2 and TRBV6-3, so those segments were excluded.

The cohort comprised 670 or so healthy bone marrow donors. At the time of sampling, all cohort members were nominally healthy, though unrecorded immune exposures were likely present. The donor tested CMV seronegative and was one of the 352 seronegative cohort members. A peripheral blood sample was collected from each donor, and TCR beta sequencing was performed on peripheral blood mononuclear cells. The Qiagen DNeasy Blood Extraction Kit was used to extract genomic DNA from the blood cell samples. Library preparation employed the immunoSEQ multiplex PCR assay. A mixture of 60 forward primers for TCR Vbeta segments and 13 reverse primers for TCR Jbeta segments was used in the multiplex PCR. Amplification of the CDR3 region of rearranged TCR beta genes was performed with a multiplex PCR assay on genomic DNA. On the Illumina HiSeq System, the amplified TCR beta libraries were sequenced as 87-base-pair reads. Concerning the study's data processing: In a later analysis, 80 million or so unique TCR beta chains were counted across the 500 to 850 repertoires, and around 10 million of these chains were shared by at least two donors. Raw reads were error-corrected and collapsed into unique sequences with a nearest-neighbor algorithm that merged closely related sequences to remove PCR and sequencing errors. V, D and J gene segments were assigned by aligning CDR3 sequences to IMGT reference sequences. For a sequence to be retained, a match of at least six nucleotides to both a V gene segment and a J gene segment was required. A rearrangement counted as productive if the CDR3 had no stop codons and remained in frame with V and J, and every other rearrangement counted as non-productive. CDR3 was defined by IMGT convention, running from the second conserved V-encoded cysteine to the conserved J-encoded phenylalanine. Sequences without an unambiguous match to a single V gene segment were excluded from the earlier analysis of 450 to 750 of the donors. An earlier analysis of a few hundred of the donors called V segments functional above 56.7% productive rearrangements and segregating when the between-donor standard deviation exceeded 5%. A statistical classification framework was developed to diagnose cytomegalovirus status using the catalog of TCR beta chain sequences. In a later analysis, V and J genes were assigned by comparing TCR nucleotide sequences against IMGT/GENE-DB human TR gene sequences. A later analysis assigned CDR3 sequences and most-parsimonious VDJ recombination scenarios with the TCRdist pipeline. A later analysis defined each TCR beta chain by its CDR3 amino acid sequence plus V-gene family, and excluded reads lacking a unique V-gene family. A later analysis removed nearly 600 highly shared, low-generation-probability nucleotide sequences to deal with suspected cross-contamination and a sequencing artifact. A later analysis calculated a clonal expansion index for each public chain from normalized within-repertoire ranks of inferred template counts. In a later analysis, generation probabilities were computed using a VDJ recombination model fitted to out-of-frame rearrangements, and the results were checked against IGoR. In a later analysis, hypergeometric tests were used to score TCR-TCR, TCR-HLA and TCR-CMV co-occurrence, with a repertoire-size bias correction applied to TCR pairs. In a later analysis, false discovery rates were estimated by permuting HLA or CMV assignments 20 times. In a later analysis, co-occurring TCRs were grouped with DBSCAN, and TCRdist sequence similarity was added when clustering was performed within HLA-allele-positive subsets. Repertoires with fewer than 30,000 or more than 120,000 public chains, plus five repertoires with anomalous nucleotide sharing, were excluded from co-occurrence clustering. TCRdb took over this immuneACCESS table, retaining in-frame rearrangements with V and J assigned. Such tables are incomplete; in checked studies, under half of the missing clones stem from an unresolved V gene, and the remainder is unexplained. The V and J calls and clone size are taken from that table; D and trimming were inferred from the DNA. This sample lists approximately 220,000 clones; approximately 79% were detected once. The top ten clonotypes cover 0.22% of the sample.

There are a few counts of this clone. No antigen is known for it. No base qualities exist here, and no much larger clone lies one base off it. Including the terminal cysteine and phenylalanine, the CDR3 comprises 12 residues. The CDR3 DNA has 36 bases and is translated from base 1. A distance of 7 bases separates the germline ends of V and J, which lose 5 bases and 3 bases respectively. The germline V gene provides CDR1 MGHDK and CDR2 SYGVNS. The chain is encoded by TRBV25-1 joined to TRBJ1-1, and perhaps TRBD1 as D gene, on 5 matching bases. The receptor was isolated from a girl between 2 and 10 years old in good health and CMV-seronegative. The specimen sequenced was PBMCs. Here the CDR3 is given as CASSWGDTEAFF. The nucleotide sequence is TGTGCCAGCAGTTGGGGGGACACTGAAGCTTTCTTT.